This T cell receptor (beta chain) was recovered during a study of STAT3 mutations in large granular lymphocyte leukemia. Study-wide background: Roughly two fifths of treated T-LGLL patients showed hematologic response to immunosuppression. Broader study findings: In T-cell large granular lymphocyte leukemia, about half of patients showed multiple immunodominant subclonotypes. In several patients, dominant TCR clone burden exceeded STAT3 mutant burden, suggesting STAT3 mutation arose secondarily.

Germline-derived CDR1 and CDR2 are SEHNR and FQNEAQ (reference sequence). The CDR3 runs 15 residues. V gave up 5 bases and J gave up 3 bases, with 17 bases separating them. A remark on this clone: Its antigen is unknown.

Average productive template count per sample was around 43,000. Method: immunoSEQ multiplex PCR; TCRdb's copy keeps in-frame clones and lacks some. In the table there are 16,000 or so clones, approximately 84% of which are singletons. The chain uses TRBV7-9 and TRBJ2-7, with D perhaps TRBD2 (5 bases). The sequence came from a man aged 50 or older with T-cell large granular lymphocyte leukemia. Some clones in this sample may be carry-over from other donors' samples. The sample consisted of peripheral blood mononuclear cells. The CDR3 protein is CASSGNPGKDYEQYF. As DNA, the CDR3 is TGTGCCAGCAGCGGAAATCCGGGAAAAGACTACGAGCAGTACTTC.